The sequence of this T cell receptor (beta chain) was determined in a study of radiotherapy plus CTLA-4 blockade in lung cancer (dated by TCRdb to the late 2010s). About the investigation overall: Objective responses occurred in about 19% of enrolled patients, and less than 35% achieved disease control.

A word on this clone: No antigen is known for it. Within one base of it there is no much larger clone, and no base qualities were kept.

The study tested focal radiation therapy combined with CTLA-4 blockade (ipilimumab) in patients with chemo-refractory metastatic non-small-cell lung cancer. Preparation of the library involved the immunoSEQ multiplex PCR assay. TCRdb limited this immuneACCESS table to in-frame rearrangements with V and J called. A share of clones is missing; checked studies link under half to unresolved V genes, and the rest is unexplained. Across this sample there are about 83,000 clones, with 78% seen only once. Approximately 3.9% of the sample is in the top ten clones. Findings and caveats that apply to the study as a whole: The strongest predictors of response, as reported, were early dynamic changes in blood T cell clones along with a rise in serum interferon-beta after radiation. After treatment with radiotherapy and ipilimumab, TCR clones that came from tumors expanded in the peripheral blood.

The CDR3 numbers 15 residues from cysteine through phenylalanine. The CDR3 DNA has 45 bases and is translated from base 1. CDR1 and CDR2, looked up from the germline V gene (reference sequence), are SEHNR and FQNEAQ. V drops 2 bases and J drops 5 bases, leaving 13 bases in between. The source of this sequence is a human donor with non-small cell lung cancer who had a partial response to radiotherapy plus ipilimumab. Some clones in this sample may be carry-over from other donors' samples. The rearrangement joined TRBV7-9 to TRBJ2-1; D gene: possibly TRBD2, on 5 matching bases. The material was peripheral blood, obtained from a patient treated with radiotherapy plus ipilimumab. The CDR3 protein: CASSLSPWRDNEQFF. Here is the DNA: TGTGCCAGCAGCTTATCCCCCTGGCGGGACAATGAGCAGTTCTTC.